This entry lists 21 T cell receptor beta chains sequenced from one sample in a study of blood T cell repertoires in COVID-19. Profiled with immunoSEQ multiplex PCR; TCRdb holds only in-frame clones, not every one. The sample records roughly 70,000 clones, 80% being singletons. Sequenced sample: peripheral blood. These receptors were collected from a man aged 70 or older who had recovered from COVID-19.

The chain uses TRBV10-1 and TRBJ2-2; 12 nucleotides agree with TRBD1. V was clipped by 2 bases and J by 5 bases; unmatched bases: 3. Germline CDR1 WNHNN, CDR2 SYGVQD (reference sequence). This CDR3 region has 16 residues. CDR3 nucleotide sequence: TGCGCCAGCAGTGAGCCGGGACAGGGGGCGACCGGGGAGCTGTTTTTT. Its protein product is CASSEPGQGATGELFF.

This chain connects TRBV19 to TRBJ1-5; D gene ambiguous. CDR3 length: 14 residues. V dropped 6 bases and J dropped 4 bases, with 13 bases sitting between them. Per the germline V gene, CDR1 is LNHDA and CDR2 is SQIVND (reference sequence). The CDR3 reads CASSWSGKNQPQHF. The CDR3 DNA reads TGTGCCAGTAGCTGGTCGGGGAAAAATCAGCCCCAGCATTTT.

V is TRBV5-4 and J is TRBJ2-1; TRBD1 aligns across 11 bases. The CDR3 extends over 17 amino acids. From germline, CDR1 is SGHNT and CDR2 YYREEE (reference sequence). Unmatched junction bases numbered 16, after V lost 5 bases and J lost 9 bases. CDR3 DNA sequence: TGTGCCAGCAGGGAGGGCCTGGGGACAGGGGGTTCGGGTGAGCAGTTCTTC. Translating gives CASREGLGTGGSGEQFF.

This chain's CDR3 is CASSLSAPGRNTEAFF. As DNA, the CDR3 is TGTGCCAGCAGCTTAAGTGCCCCTGGGAGGAACACTGAAGCTTTCTTT. This chain uses TRBV7-3 with TRBJ1-1; D not resolved. CDR3 size: 16 residues. The ends were cut back, 1 base at V and 1 base at J, with 13 bases in the middle. Germline CDR1 and CDR2: SGHTA and FQGTGA. Based on the CDR3 plus reference TRBV7-3 and TRBJ1-1, the full variable domain is GAGVSQTPSNKVTEKGKYVELRCDPISGHTALYWYRQSLGQGPEFLIYFQGTGAADDSGLPNDRFFAVRPEGSVSTLKIQRTERGDSAVYLCASSLSAPGRNTEAFFGQGTRLTVV.

V is TRBV5-6 and J is TRBJ2-7, with D possibly TRBD1 on 6 matching bases. The germline V and J ends were trimmed by 4 bases and 3 bases, with 14 bases remaining between them. The CDR3 loop spans 14 amino acids. CDR1 and CDR2 (germline): SGHDT, YYEEEE. The chain's CDR3 is CASSTGDTHYEQYF. The CDR3 DNA follows: TGTGCCAGCAGCACCGGGGACACCCACTACGAGCAGTACTTC.

V gene TRBV6-5 combines with J gene TRBJ1-3, with D possibly matching TRBD1 (5 bases). CDR3 length: 16 residues. Germline lookup yields CDR1 MNHEY and CDR2 SVGAGI. V gave up 0 bases and J gave up 3 bases, with 12 bases separating them. CDR3 loop: CASSYSVSQGGNTIYF. Written as DNA, the CDR3 is TGTGCCAGCAGTTACTCGGTATCCCAGGGTGGAAACACCATATATTTT.

V usage is TRBV6-2 or TRBV6-3 and J usage is TRBJ1-2; 9 positions agree with TRBD1. With 4 bases clipped from V and 1 base from J, the junction kept 7 bases outside the gene matches. This CDR3 is 16 amino acids long. In germline, CDR1 is MNHEY, CDR2 SVGEGT. For the CDR3, the DNA is TGTGCCAGCAGTTCCTACCAGACAGGGGGTAACTATGGCTACACCTTC. Protein: CASSSYQTGGNYGYTF.

The rearrangement uses TRBV28 and TRBJ1-4, with 8 bases identical to TRBD1. Trimming cost V 6 bases and J 8 bases; bases outside gene matches: 8. This CDR3 region has 14 residues. Germline V gives CDR1 MDHEN, CDR2 SYDVKM. The CDR3 spells CASRPQGAGEKLFF. The CDR3 coding sequence is TGTGCCAGCAGACCCCAGGGGGCGGGAGAAAAACTGTTTTTT. Drawing the rest from reference TRBV28 and TRBJ1-4, the complete variable domain is DVKVTQSSRYLVKRTGEKVFLECVQDMDHENMFWYRQDPGLGLRLIYFSYDVKMKEKGDIPEGYSVSREKKERFSLILESASTNQTSMYLCASRPQGAGEKLFFGSGTQLSVL.

This sequence joins TRBV19 and TRBJ2-1, with D perhaps matching TRBD1 (6 bases). Trimming left V 3 bases short and J 7 bases short, with 13 bases between. The germline V gene has CDR1 LNHDA and CDR2 SQIVND (reference sequence). This CDR3 has 14 residues. Here the CDR3 reads CASSIEHRANEQFF. The DNA for the CDR3 is TGTGCCAGTAGTATCGAGCACAGGGCGAATGAGCAGTTCTTC.

V and J are TRBV6-2 or TRBV6-3 and TRBJ2-7; 12 bases are a match to TRBD1. This CDR3 contains 21 residues. The germline V gene encodes CDR1 MNHEY and CDR2 SVGEGT. The J segment lost 0 bases and the V segment lost 2 bases, leaving 17 bases of the junction unmatched. As DNA, the CDR3 is TGTGCCAGCAGTTACCCAAGCGGGACAGGGGGCTTTCCCCAAAGCTCCTACGAGCAGTACTTC. Translation gives CASSYPSGTGGFPQSSYEQYF.

This chain joins TRBV7-2 and TRBJ1-6; D is unclear. This CDR3 spans 12 amino acids. The V gene lost 8 bases and the J gene lost 5 bases, with 7 bases spanning the gap. Germline CDR1 SGHTA, CDR2 FQGNSA. CDR3 in DNA: TGTGCCAGCGGGCAGAATAATTCACCCCTCCACTTT. Residues: CASGQNNSPLHF.

The chain carries TRBV7-2 and TRBJ1-6; D ambiguous. V lost 4 bases, J lost 7 bases, and 17 bases lay in between. Germline-derived CDR1 and CDR2 are SGHTA and FQGNSA. The CDR3 is 16 residues long. CDR3 protein: CASSSRVGDPNSPLHF. DNA of the CDR3: TGTGCCAGCAGCTCGAGGGTAGGCGACCCGAATTCACCCCTCCACTTT.

The chain combines TRBV18 with TRBJ2-7, with D possibly matching TRBD2 (6 bases). CDR1 and CDR2 (germline): KGHSH, LQKENI. Trimming pared 3 bases from V and 3 bases from J, leaving 9 bases between. CDR3 length: 13 amino acids. This CDR3 is CASSPGGDYEQYF. The CDR3 DNA reads TGTGCCAGCTCACCGGGGGGAGACTACGAGCAGTACTTC.

The rearrangement joins TRBV28 to TRBJ1-1, with D perhaps TRBD1 (6 bases). This CDR3 is built from 13 residues. Trimming stripped 7 bases from V and 5 bases from J, with 14 bases between. Germline CDR1 MDHEN, CDR2 SYDVKM. The chain's CDR3 is CASTKPQGTEAFF. In nucleotides, the CDR3 is TGTGCCAGCACAAAGCCACAGGGTACTGAAGCTTTCTTT.

The genes are TRBV18 and TRBJ2-7, with no clear D. The CDR3 spans 15 residues. The V end lost 6 bases, the J end lost 0 bases, and 15 bases lay between the germline ends. Germline loops: CDR1 KGHSH, CDR2 LQKENI. CDR3 bases: TGTGCCAGCTCTACAGCTCACCTTCGCTCCTACGAGCAGTACTTC. Encoded protein: CASSTAHLRSYEQYF.

This clone was observed a handful of times. V is TRBV7-9 and J is TRBJ2-3, with 7 bases matching TRBD2. V was pared by 7 bases and J by 0 bases, with 7 bases of the junction left unmatched. Germline lookup yields CDR1 SEHNR and CDR2 FQNEAQ (reference sequence). The CDR3 has 15 amino acids. The CDR3 coding sequence is TGTGCCAGCAACTGGGCTAGCGGAAGCACAGATACGCAGTATTTT. This codes for CASNWASGSTDTQYF.

The chain employs TRBV10-3 and TRBJ1-2; D is unclear. V shed 2 bases and J shed 8 bases, with 9 bases lying between them. Germline loops: CDR1 ENHRY, CDR2 SYGVKD. The CDR3 spans 12 residues. For the CDR3, the DNA is TGTGCCATCAGTGAGCTCAGAAACGGCTACACCTTC. This gives the protein CAISELRNGYTF.

The rearrangement uses TRBV28 and TRBJ1-2, with D maybe TRBD1 (6 bases). With 6 bases removed from V and 4 bases from J, the gap between germline ends came to 15 bases. CDR3 length: 14 amino acids. The V gene's germline CDR1 is MDHEN and CDR2 SYDVKM. The CDR3 loop is CASSSFGGTYGYTF. CDR3 coding DNA: TGTGCCAGCAGCTCCTTTGGGGGCACCTATGGCTACACCTTC.

The chain couples TRBV6-2 or TRBV6-3 to TRBJ2-5, with a tentative D call TRBD2 (5 bases). The V and J ends lost 4 bases and 4 bases respectively, with 13 bases between them. Germline CDR1 MNHEY, CDR2 SVGEGT. The CDR3 sequence is 14 residues long. CDR3 amino acids: CASSSSRAGETQYF. The CDR3 DNA is TGTGCCAGCAGTTCATCTAGGGCGGGAGAGACCCAGTACTTC.

This clone was counted only a few times. V is TRBV6-6 and J is TRBJ1-1; maybe TRBD1 (6 bases). V was shortened by 5 bases and J by 0 bases, with 10 bases between the two germline ends. Germline loops: CDR1 MNHNY, CDR2 SVGAGI (reference sequence). This CDR3 spans 14 amino acids. CDR3 nucleotides: TGTGCCAGCAGTGACAGGTACATGAACACTGAAGCTTTCTTT. This translates into CASSDRYMNTEAFF.

The chain links TRBV28 to TRBJ1-2; the match to TRBD1 covers 8 bases. This CDR3 has 15 residues. With V trimmed by 5 bases and J by 2 bases, 7 bases remained unmatched. Germline CDR1 is MDHEN and CDR2 is SYDVKM. CDR3 sequence reads: CASSPGQGHNYGYTF. CDR3 nucleotides: TGTGCCAGCAGTCCCGGACAGGGTCACAACTATGGCTACACCTTC.